This TCR beta chain is from a study of cytomegalovirus exposure and HLA in healthy donors. V gave up 7 bases and J gave up 5 bases, with 11 bases separating them. The CDR3 contains 13 residues. Germline CDR1 reads ENHRY; CDR2 reads SYGVKD. The PCR was carried out with 60 Vbeta primers and 13 Jbeta primers. Sequenced by immunoSEQ multiplex PCR; TCRdb stores in-frame clones only, minus some. In the table there are 90,000 to 120,000 clones, over 65% of which are singletons. Sequenced material: PBMCs. The source is a woman in her thirties or forties in good health and CMV-seropositive. V is TRBV10-3 and J is TRBJ2-2, with D perhaps TRBD1 (5 bases). The DNA of the CDR3 is TGTGCCATCACAGGCAGGGATACCGGGGAGCTGTTTTTT. Residues: CAITGRDTGELFF.